A selection of T cell receptor beta chains follows, all from one sample in a study of cytomegalovirus exposure and HLA in healthy donors. The table came from immunoSEQ multiplex PCR; TCRdb's copy has only in-frame clones and leaves some out. The repertoire holds 150,000 to 200,000 clones, with approximately 86% as singletons. The sample taken for sequencing was PBMCs. These receptors originate from a man under 40 in good health and CMV-seropositive. The CDR3 runs from the conserved cysteine through the conserved F or W. A D gene is named only where the DNA matches it firmly. Where a row states a size, it is once, few, many or the class of an expanded clone; other rows omit it.

d_call j_call v_call clone_size cdr3_aa cdr3_nt
TRBD1 TRBJ1-2 TRBV6-5 NA CASSPQGGSSNGYTF TGTGCCAGCAGTCCTCAGGGGGGCTCGTCGAATGGCTACACCTTC
NA TRBJ2-2 TRBV1 NA CTSSHPWASGRSPGELFF TGCACCAGCAGCCACCCTTGGGCTAGCGGGAGGAGTCCCGGGGAGCTGTTTTTT
NA TRBJ1-1 TRBV11-3 once CASSPPKGAVDTEAFF TGTGCCAGCAGCCCTCCGAAAGGGGCGGTAGACACTGAAGCTTTCTTT
TRBD2 TRBJ2-4 TRBV27 NA CASSLSIAGEDQYF TGTGCCAGCAGTTTATCGATAGCGGGAGAGGATCAGTACTTC
TRBD1 TRBJ2-7 TRBV7-9 NA CASSSDRRVSYEQYF TGTGCCAGCAGCTCGGACAGGAGAGTCTCCTACGAGCAGTACTTC
NA TRBJ1-4 TRBV30 NA CAWNRVFQEKLFF TGTGCCTGGAACAGGGTGTTTCAGGAAAAACTGTTTTTT
NA TRBJ2-7 TRBV7-7 NA CASSPGPLYEQYF TGTGCCAGCAGCCCGGGACCCCTCTACGAGCAGTACTTC
NA TRBJ1-3 TRBV15 NA CATSGLARGVNTIYF TGTGCCACCAGCGGACTAGCGAGGGGTGTAAACACCATATATTTT
TRBD1 TRBJ2-7 TRBV7-2 few CASSRTGLSSYEQYF TGTGCCAGCAGCCGGACAGGTTTGAGCTCCTACGAGCAGTACTTC
NA TRBJ1-1 TRBV28 NA CASTSGTEAFF TGTGCCAGCACCTCAGGCACTGAAGCTTTCTTT
NA TRBJ2-7 TRBV6-1 NA CASRSATYEQYF TGTGCCAGCAGGAGTGCTACCTACGAGCAGTACTTC
NA TRBJ2-1 TRBV5-1 few CASSLGGIWNEQFF TGCGCCAGCAGCTTGGGAGGGATTTGGAATGAGCAGTTCTTC
NA TRBJ2-7 TRBV28 NA CASFSSRLDSGPTYEQYF TGTGCCAGCTTTTCGTCTAGGTTGGATAGCGGACCTACCTACGAGCAGTACTTC
NA TRBJ1-6 TRBV4-3 NA CASSQAPGLPNSPLHF TGCGCCAGCAGCCAAGCCCCAGGGCTTCCGAATTCACCCCTCCACTTT
NA TRBJ2-3 TRBV5-1 NA CASSLGRTDTQYF TGCGCCAGCAGCTTGGGGAGAACGGATACGCAGTATTTT
TRBD2 TRBJ2-2 TRBV28 few CASSPTSGGITGELFF TGTGCCAGCAGCCCGACTAGCGGGGGAATAACCGGGGAGCTGTTTTTT
TRBD1 TRBJ2-3 TRBV7-2 once CASSASRDRGNTQYF TGTGCCAGCAGCGCGAGCCGGGACAGGGGTAATACGCAGTATTTT
TRBD1 TRBJ2-7 TRBV28 NA CASSWVRGSYEQYF TGTGCCAGCAGTTGGGTCAGGGGGAGCTACGAGCAGTACTTC
NA TRBJ2-1 TRBV19 NA CASTRIGAGYNEQFF TGTGCCAGTACCCGGATCGGGGCTGGGTACAATGAGCAGTTCTTC
TRBD1 TRBJ1-2 TRBV2 few CASSRGQGGYGYTF TGTGCCAGCAGCAGAGGACAGGGGGGCTATGGCTACACCTTC
TRBD2 TRBJ2-7 TRBV27 NA CASTETSGGPYEQYF TGTGCCAGCACCGAGACTAGCGGGGGCCCCTACGAGCAGTACTTC
NA TRBJ2-7 TRBV19 NA CASSDKAGFFEQYF TGTGCCAGTAGCGATAAGGCGGGCTTTTTCGAGCAGTACTTC
NA TRBJ2-2 TRBV19 few CASSMPPMGNTGELFF TGTGCCAGTAGTATGCCACCCATGGGAAACACCGGGGAGCTGTTTTTT
NA TRBJ2-7 TRBV6-5 NA CASSLADGLYMEQYF TGTGCCAGCAGCCTGGCGGACGGCCTCTATATGGAGCAGTACTTC
NA TRBJ2-5 TRBV15 NA CATSREGSQETQYF TGTGCCACCAGCAGGGAAGGCAGCCAAGAGACCCAGTACTTC
NA TRBJ2-6 TRBV18 few CASSPSQGSSSGANVLTF TGTGCCAGCTCACCATCGCAGGGTTCTAGCTCTGGGGCCAACGTCCTGACTTTC
NA TRBJ2-7 TRBV7-2 NA CASTFWTGSYEQYF TGTGCCAGCACCTTTTGGACGGGATCCTACGAGCAGTACTTC
NA TRBJ1-6 TRBV19 NA CASSRTAYNSPLHF TGTGCCAGTAGTAGGACAGCCTATAATTCACCCCTCCACTTT
NA TRBJ1-6 TRBV4-1 few CASSRTERSYNSPLHF TGCGCCAGCAGCCGGACAGAACGCTCCTATAATTCACCCCTCCACTTT
TRBD1 TRBJ2-5 TRBV18 NA CASSHGTGETQYF TGTGCCAGCTCACACGGGACAGGGGAGACCCAGTACTTC
NA TRBJ1-4 TRBV5-1 NA CASSYLGETNEKLFF TGCGCCAGCAGCTACCTCGGGGAAACTAATGAAAAACTGTTTTTT
NA TRBJ2-1 TRBV6-5 once CASTYSDEQFF TGTGCCAGCACCTACAGCGATGAGCAGTTCTTC
TRBD1 TRBJ2-7 TRBV28 NA CASSLDRVSYEQYF TGTGCCAGCAGTCTCGACAGGGTTTCTTACGAGCAGTACTTC
NA TRBJ2-1 TRBV28 NA CASSLHPGGGIHYNEQFF TGTGCCAGCAGTCTCCACCCAGGTGGGGGGATACACTACAATGAGCAGTTCTTC
NA TRBJ1-2 TRBV6-1 NA CASSPQGNYGYTF TGTGCCAGCAGCCCTCAGGGTAACTATGGCTACACCTTC
NA TRBJ1-2 TRBV30 NA CAWSRLGQPKDYGYTF TGTGCCTGGAGTCGATTGGGACAACCGAAGGACTATGGCTACACCTTC
NA TRBJ2-7 TRBV11-3 NA CASSFGDRYYEQYF TGTGCCAGCAGCTTCGGGGACCGGTACTACGAGCAGTACTTC
NA TRBJ2-1 TRBV7-3 NA CDATYNEQFF TGTGATGCGACCTACAATGAGCAGTTCTTC
TRBD1 TRBJ2-7 TRBV7-9 NA CASSPRRDRPYEQYF TGTGCCAGCAGCCCCCGCCGGGACAGGCCCTACGAGCAGTACTTC
NA TRBJ2-2 TRBV7-9 NA CASSFEYPTGELFF TGTGCCAGCAGCTTCGAGTACCCAACAGGGGAGCTGTTTTTT
TRBD1 TRBJ1-1 TRBV9 NA CASSLRQGSTEAFF TGTGCCAGCAGCTTAAGACAGGGTAGCACTGAAGCTTTCTTT
NA TRBJ2-2 TRBV4-1 NA CASSQALQSNTGELFF TGCGCCAGCAGCCAAGCCCTCCAGTCTAACACCGGGGAGCTGTTTTTT
TRBD2 TRBJ2-7 TRBV4-3 NA CASSQDRNGGAWEQYF TGCGCCAGCAGCCAAGATCGTAACGGGGGGGCCTGGGAGCAGTACTTC
NA TRBJ1-5 TRBV28 few CASSTDQPQHF TGTGCCAGCAGTACGGATCAGCCCCAGCATTTT
NA TRBJ1-2 TRBV5-6 NA CASSFFTGSQPQLGGYTF TGTGCCAGCAGCTTCTTCACCGGGTCCCAACCCCAACTCGGTGGCTACACCTTC